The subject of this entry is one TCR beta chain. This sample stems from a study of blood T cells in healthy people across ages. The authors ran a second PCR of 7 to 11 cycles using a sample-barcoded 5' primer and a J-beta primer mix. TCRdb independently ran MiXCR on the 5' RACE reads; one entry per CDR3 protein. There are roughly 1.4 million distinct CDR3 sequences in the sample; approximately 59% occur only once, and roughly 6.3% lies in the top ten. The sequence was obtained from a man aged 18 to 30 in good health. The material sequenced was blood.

The CDR3 DNA reads TGTGCCAGCAGAGAGCTAGCCTCTGGGGCCAACGTCCTGACTTTC. This encodes CASRELASGANVLTF. The V call is TRBV6-2 or TRBV6-3, the J call TRBJ2-6, with a weak D call TRBD2 (5 bases). The ends were cut back, 6 bases at V and 0 bases at J, with 9 bases in the middle. Germline CDR1 reads MNHEY; CDR2 reads SVGEGT. This CDR3 is built from 15 residues.